A selection of T cell receptor beta chains follows, all from one sample in a study of graft-versus-host responses after intestinal transplantation. Profiling relied on immunoSEQ multiplex PCR, and the TCRdb table lists in-frame clones only, not all of them. The sample holds about 80,000 clones; about 89% are singletons and the top ten take roughly 0.37%. These TCRs are of unknown antigen specificity. Sequenced material: unstimulated CD4+ T cells sorted from spleen or lymph node cells, taken before intestinal transplant. The receptors stem from a human donor who received an intestinal transplant. The CDR3 runs from the conserved cysteine through the conserved F or W. Fields, in order: D gene, V gene, CDR3 protein. A D gene is named only where the DNA matches it firmly.

D gene: TRBD2; V gene: TRBV9; CDR3 protein: CASSELLAGIAYEQYF
D gene: TRBD1; V gene: TRBV6-1; CDR3 protein: CANGQGANTGELFF
D gene: .; V gene: TRBV6-4; CDR3 protein: CASSDSRDSSYEQYF
D gene: .; V gene: TRBV5-8; CDR3 protein: CASSLNRGTDTQYF
D gene: .; V gene: TRBV2; CDR3 protein: CASRDYSNQPQHF
D gene: .; V gene: TRBV6-1; CDR3 protein: CASSDSYSNQPQHF
D gene: TRBD1; V gene: TRBV5-1; CDR3 protein: CASSRGQGPSYTF
D gene: TRBD1; V gene: TRBV29-1; CDR3 protein: CSVRTGTGYVQYF
D gene: TRBD1; V gene: TRBV10-1; CDR3 protein: CASSESARGETQYF
D gene: TRBD2; V gene: TRBV10-3; CDR3 protein: CAISESTSGTYEQYF
D gene: TRBD1; V gene: TRBV28; CDR3 protein: CASTKSRDRLPNQPQHF
D gene: .; V gene: TRBV10-2; CDR3 protein: CASSNTGEAFF
D gene: .; V gene: TRBV19; CDR3 protein: CASSIGGAEAFF
D gene: TRBD1; V gene: TRBV19; CDR3 protein: CASSSDRGKNTEAFF
D gene: TRBD1; V gene: TRBV19; CDR3 protein: CASSKGTGTYEQYF
D gene: .; V gene: TRBV6-1; CDR3 protein: CASSHRDTDTQYF
D gene: TRBD1; V gene: TRBV18; CDR3 protein: CASSPGDRTNYGYTF
D gene: TRBD1; V gene: TRBV5-4; CDR3 protein: CASSSRTGVTGELFF
D gene: .; V gene: TRBV10-3; CDR3 protein: CAISHHGQQMNTEAFF
D gene: TRBD1; V gene: TRBV27; CDR3 protein: CASSLSGRGRSYNSPLHF
D gene: .; V gene: TRBV29-1; CDR3 protein: CSVGGRMAKNIQYF
D gene: .; V gene: TRBV2; CDR3 protein: CASTADGPGEQYF
D gene: TRBD2; V gene: TRBV4-1; CDR3 protein: CASSPSGSSYEQYF
D gene: .; V gene: TRBV2; CDR3 protein: CASTTMGGESYNSPLHF
D gene: .; V gene: TRBV18; CDR3 protein: CASSPQIAAELGEQYF
D gene: .; V gene: TRBV19; CDR3 protein: CASNSPRGNQPQHF
D gene: .; V gene: TRBV6-6; CDR3 protein: CASLADSSYEQYF
D gene: .; V gene: TRBV30; CDR3 protein: CAWDRGGSSGNTIYF
D gene: TRBD1; V gene: TRBV7-3; CDR3 protein: CASSLPFSGQGATEAFF
D gene: .; V gene: TRBV30; CDR3 protein: CAWSVPGRSTEAFF
D gene: TRBD1; V gene: TRBV12-5; CDR3 protein: CASGTRQGSWDEQYF
D gene: .; V gene: TRBV4-2; CDR3 protein: CASSQEGDSHNEQFF
D gene: .; V gene: TRBV29-1; CDR3 protein: CSMLAANTGELFF
D gene: .; V gene: TRBV23-1; CDR3 protein: CASSQHGAPYGYTF
D gene: .; V gene: TRBV18; CDR3 protein: CASSPPRGDRSSYNEQFF
D gene: .; V gene: TRBV5-1; CDR3 protein: CASSFTGPKGTGELFF
D gene: TRBD1; V gene: TRBV19; CDR3 protein: CASRKGTGTTYEQYF
D gene: .; V gene: TRBV11-2; CDR3 protein: CASSLDRFYEQYF
D gene: .; V gene: TRBV9; CDR3 protein: CASSARVYDEQYF
D gene: .; V gene: TRBV5-1; CDR3 protein: CASSRSTYGYTF
D gene: TRBD1; V gene: TRBV6-5; CDR3 protein: CASTSQGVGYEQFF
D gene: .; V gene: TRBV2; CDR3 protein: CASSSREPYNEQFF
D gene: TRBD1; V gene: TRBV11-2; CDR3 protein: CASSSYRDRTYEQYF
D gene: .; V gene: TRBV5-4; CDR3 protein: CASSLGGVGETQYF
D gene: TRBD1; V gene: TRBV11-2; CDR3 protein: CASSLAGQGVSPLHF
D gene: .; V gene: TRBV28; CDR3 protein: CASSQTTPYEQYF
D gene: .; V gene: TRBV28; CDR3 protein: CASSPPRGAHYGYTF
D gene: .; V gene: TRBV7-3; CDR3 protein: CASSAGASTDTQYF
D gene: .; V gene: TRBV5-4; CDR3 protein: CASSLHNSIGELFF
D gene: TRBD1; V gene: TRBV6-5; CDR3 protein: CASRGTGVLYNEQFF
D gene: TRBD1; V gene: TRBV5-6; CDR3 protein: CASSWTGRGPETQYF
D gene: TRBD1; V gene: TRBV7-3; CDR3 protein: CASSPWDRDGYGYTF
D gene: .; V gene: TRBV6-1; CDR3 protein: CASSDRGRGQFF